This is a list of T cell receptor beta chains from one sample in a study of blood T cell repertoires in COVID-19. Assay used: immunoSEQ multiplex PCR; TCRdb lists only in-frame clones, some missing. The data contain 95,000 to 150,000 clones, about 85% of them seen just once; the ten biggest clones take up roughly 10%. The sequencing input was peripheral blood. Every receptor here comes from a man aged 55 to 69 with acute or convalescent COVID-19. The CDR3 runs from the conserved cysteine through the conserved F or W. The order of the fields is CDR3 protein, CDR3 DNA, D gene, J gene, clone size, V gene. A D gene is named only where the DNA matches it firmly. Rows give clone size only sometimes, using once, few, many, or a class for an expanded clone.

CDR3: CASRPGTGGEKLFF
DNA: TGTGCCAGCAGGCCCGGGACAGGGGGTGAAAAACTGTTTTTT
D: TRBD1
J: TRBJ1-4
size: -
V: TRBV6-5

CDR3: CASSARTGLYNEQFF
DNA: TGTGCCAGCAGCGCTCGGACAGGGTTATACAATGAGCAGTTCTTC
D: TRBD1
J: TRBJ2-1
size: -
V: TRBV9

CDR3: CASSLGQPNQPQHF
DNA: TGCGCCAGCAGCTTGGGACAGCCAAATCAGCCCCAGCATTTT
D: -
J: TRBJ1-5
size: few
V: TRBV5-1

CDR3: CASSLGTGGNTEAFF
DNA: TGTGCCAGCTCACTTGGGACAGGCGGTAACACTGAAGCTTTCTTT
D: TRBD1
J: TRBJ1-1
size: once
V: TRBV18

CDR3: CSAPEAGEQFF
DNA: TGCAGTGCTCCGGAGGCCGGTGAGCAGTTCTTC
D: -
J: TRBJ2-1
size: -
V: TRBV20-1

CDR3: CASSPGQGYSSSYGYTF
DNA: TGTGCCAGCAGCCCGGGACAGGGATATTCAAGTAGCTATGGCTACACCTTC
D: TRBD1
J: TRBJ1-2
size: -
V: TRBV2

CDR3: CASSQGASGNNEQFF
DNA: TGTGCCAGCAGCCAAGGGGCTAGCGGGAACAATGAGCAGTTCTTC
D: TRBD2
J: TRBJ2-1
size: few
V: TRBV3-1/TRBV3-2

CDR3: CASGPGQGWYTEAFF
DNA: TGTGCCAGCGGGCCCGGACAGGGGTGGTACACTGAAGCTTTCTTT
D: TRBD1
J: TRBJ1-1
size: once
V: TRBV2

CDR3: CSASPGTRAYEQYF
DNA: TGCAGTGCTAGTCCCGGGACTCGAGCCTACGAGCAGTACTTC
D: -
J: TRBJ2-7
size: -
V: TRBV20-1

CDR3: CASFLRAGGETQYF
DNA: TGTGCCAGCTTTTTGAGAGCGGGGGGAGAGACCCAGTACTTC
D: TRBD2
J: TRBJ2-5
size: -
V: TRBV2

CDR3: CASSLGTDKGSAFEQYF
DNA: TGCGCCAGCAGCTTAGGGACAGATAAGGGGTCTGCGTTTGAGCAGTACTTC
D: TRBD1
J: TRBJ2-7
size: -
V: TRBV5-1

CDR3: CASSLRGGTGELFF
DNA: TGTGCCAGCAGTCTACGCGGGGGCACCGGGGAGCTGTTTTTT
D: TRBD2
J: TRBJ2-2
size: -
V: TRBV27

CDR3: CASSYRRGDEQFF
DNA: TGTGCCAGCAGTTACCGGAGGGGCGATGAGCAGTTCTTC
D: -
J: TRBJ2-1
size: once
V: TRBV6-6

CDR3: CASSHRALSTEAFF
DNA: TGTGCCAGCAGCCACAGGGCTTTGAGCACTGAAGCTTTCTTT
D: -
J: TRBJ1-1
size: -
V: TRBV3-1/TRBV3-2

CDR3: CATSRDWSPGKKNIQYF
DNA: TGTGCCACCAGCAGAGATTGGTCCCCGGGAAAGAAAAACATTCAGTACTTC
D: -
J: TRBJ2-4
size: few
V: TRBV15

CDR3: CASSVRDRVEESNQPQHF
DNA: TGCGCCAGCAGTGTCCGGGACAGGGTTGAGGAGAGCAATCAGCCCCAGCATTTT
D: TRBD1
J: TRBJ1-5
size: -
V: TRBV10-1

CDR3: CASSTGALSLTEAFF
DNA: TGTGCCAGCTCGACAGGGGCATTATCTCTCACTGAAGCTTTCTTT
D: TRBD1
J: TRBJ1-1
size: -
V: TRBV7-8

CDR3: CASSGRSSYEQYF
DNA: TGTGCCAGCAGTGGGAGGAGCTCCTACGAGCAGTACTTC
D: -
J: TRBJ2-7
size: -
V: TRBV27

CDR3: CASSLFGNTEAFF
DNA: TGTGCCAGCAGCTTATTCGGGAACACTGAAGCTTTCTTT
D: -
J: TRBJ1-1
size: -
V: TRBV7-9

CDR3: CASSLGVRGWAYNEQFF
DNA: TGCGCCAGCAGCTTGGGGGTACGGGGGTGGGCCTACAATGAGCAGTTCTTC
D: -
J: TRBJ2-1
size: -
V: TRBV5-1

CDR3: CASSPYPVTSGSDTQYF
DNA: TGTGCCAGCAGTCCTTACCCCGTGACTAGCGGGAGTGATACGCAGTATTTT
D: TRBD2
J: TRBJ2-3
size: -
V: TRBV6-6

CDR3: CASSASGGRTGELFF
DNA: TGTGCCAGCAGTGCCTCGGGGGGCCGCACCGGGGAGCTGTTTTTT
D: -
J: TRBJ2-2
size: -
V: TRBV2

CDR3: CASSRRARNQPQHF
DNA: TGTGCCAGCAGCCGGCGGGCCCGCAATCAGCCCCAGCATTTT
D: -
J: TRBJ1-5
size: few
V: TRBV27

CDR3: CASSVGGLAGNEQFF
DNA: TGTGCCAGCAGCGTAGGGGGCCTAGCGGGTAATGAGCAGTTCTTC
D: TRBD2
J: TRBJ2-1
size: -
V: TRBV9

CDR3: CAWSGLAGARTDTQYF
DNA: TGTGCCTGGAGCGGTCTGGCGGGAGCCCGCACAGATACGCAGTATTTT
D: TRBD2
J: TRBJ2-3
size: -
V: TRBV30

CDR3: CASSQGILAREKAFF
DNA: TGCGCCAGCAGCCAAGGAATTCTGGCCCGGGAGAAAGCTTTCTTT
D: -
J: TRBJ1-1
size: -
V: TRBV4-1

CDR3: CASSLGGRVDTQYF
DNA: TGTGCCAGCAGTTTGGGGGGGCGGGTAGATACGCAGTATTTT
D: -
J: TRBJ2-3
size: -
V: TRBV27

CDR3: CASSQGLAGEETQYF
DNA: TGCGCCAGCAGCCAGGGACTAGCGGGAGAAGAGACCCAGTACTTC
D: TRBD2
J: TRBJ2-5
size: -
V: TRBV5-1

CDR3: CASRGLRQGNTEAFF
DNA: TGTGCCAGTAGGGGTCTTAGGCAGGGAAACACTGAAGCTTTCTTT
D: -
J: TRBJ1-1
size: -
V: TRBV19

CDR3: CASNSGGGADTQYF
DNA: TGTGCCAGCAACTCCGGGGGAGGGGCAGATACGCAGTATTTT
D: TRBD2
J: TRBJ2-3
size: -
V: TRBV6-5

CDR3: CASGPSETYEQYF
DNA: TGTGCCAGCGGGCCCTCGGAAACCTACGAGCAGTACTTC
D: -
J: TRBJ2-7
size: few
V: TRBV28

CDR3: CSASPLAGGYYEQYF
DNA: TGCAGTGCTAGTCCCCTAGCGGGAGGTTACTACGAGCAGTACTTC
D: TRBD2
J: TRBJ2-7
size: -
V: TRBV20-1

CDR3: CASSGRGYEQYF
DNA: TGTGCCAGCAGCGGGAGGGGCTACGAGCAGTACTTC
D: TRBD2
J: TRBJ2-7
size: -
V: TRBV6-5

CDR3: CASSDSAGNAGELFF
DNA: TGTGCCAGCAGTGACTCGGCAGGGAACGCCGGGGAGCTGTTTTTT
D: -
J: TRBJ2-2
size: many
V: TRBV6-4

CDR3: CASSLFRALNSPLHF
DNA: TGTGCCAGCAGCCTTTTTCGCGCTCTCAATTCACCCCTCCACTTT
D: -
J: TRBJ1-6
size: -
V: TRBV6-5

CDR3: CASSPGTSGPTAETQYF
DNA: TGCGCCAGCAGTCCCGGGACTAGCGGGCCCACGGCGGAGACCCAGTACTTC
D: TRBD2
J: TRBJ2-5
size: -
V: TRBV5-1

CDR3: CATSRSYGLAEPYEQYF
DNA: TGTGCCACCAGCAGATCCTATGGACTAGCGGAACCGTACGAGCAGTACTTC
D: TRBD2
J: TRBJ2-7
size: -
V: TRBV15

CDR3: CASSQAGQPQHF
DNA: TGTGCCAGCAGCCAAGCTGGCCAGCCCCAGCATTTT
D: -
J: TRBJ1-5
size: -
V: TRBV3-1/TRBV3-2

CDR3: CASRPGQGNYGYTF
DNA: TGTGCCAGCAGGCCCGGACAGGGGAACTATGGCTACACCTTC
D: TRBD1
J: TRBJ1-2
size: -
V: TRBV2

CDR3: CASSMNPSGSTDTQYF
DNA: TGTGCCAGTAGTATGAACCCCAGCGGGAGCACAGATACGCAGTATTTT
D: -
J: TRBJ2-3
size: -
V: TRBV19

CDR3: CSVGWGGNQPQHF
DNA: TGCAGCGTTGGGTGGGGGGGCAATCAGCCCCAGCATTTT
D: -
J: TRBJ1-5
size: -
V: TRBV29-1

CDR3: CASSSSRAGADTQYF
DNA: TGTGCCAGCAGCTCCTCCCGAGCCGGGGCAGATACGCAGTATTTT
D: -
J: TRBJ2-3
size: once
V: TRBV9

CDR3: CASSQGVGRGGSGNTIYF
DNA: TGTGCCAGCAGCCAAGGGGTGGGCCGCGGGGGGTCTGGAAACACCATATATTTT
D: -
J: TRBJ1-3
size: few
V: TRBV3-1/TRBV3-2

CDR3: CASERTERLRYEQYF
DNA: TGTGCCAGCGAAAGGACAGAGAGACTTCGATACGAGCAGTACTTC
D: -
J: TRBJ2-7
size: -
V: TRBV2

CDR3: CASSPRLFGEQYF
DNA: TGTGCCAGCAGTCCCCGGTTGTTCGGGGAGCAGTACTTC
D: -
J: TRBJ2-7
size: -
V: TRBV28

CDR3: CASSWTGYGYTF
DNA: TGTGCCAGCAGTTGGACGGGGTATGGCTACACCTTC
D: -
J: TRBJ1-2
size: -
V: TRBV6-5

CDR3: CASSESTGRVTEAFF
DNA: TGTGCCAGCAGTGAATCCACAGGGCGGGTCACTGAAGCTTTCTTT
D: -
J: TRBJ1-1
size: -
V: TRBV25-1

CDR3: CASSSGLNYGYTF
DNA: TGTGCCAGCAGCTCAGGGCTGAACTATGGCTACACCTTC
D: -
J: TRBJ1-2
size: once
V: TRBV7-8

CDR3: CASTTGWAQPQHF
DNA: TGTGCTAGTACAACAGGGTGGGCACAGCCCCAGCATTTT
D: -
J: TRBJ1-5
size: once
V: TRBV19

CDR3: CASSLSGTAPGGETQYF
DNA: TGCGCCAGCAGCTTATCGGGGACGGCCCCCGGGGGGGAGACCCAGTACTTC
D: TRBD2
J: TRBJ2-5
size: -
V: TRBV5-1

CDR3: CASSLTSQTGELFF
DNA: TGCGCCAGCAGCCTGACTAGCCAGACCGGGGAGCTGTTTTTT
D: TRBD2
J: TRBJ2-2
size: once
V: TRBV5-1

CDR3: CASSPEDRAGLSYGYTF
DNA: TGTGCCAGCAGTCCCGAAGACAGGGCGGGATTATCCTATGGCTACACCTTC
D: TRBD1
J: TRBJ1-2
size: -
V: TRBV27

CDR3: CASSKIAVRMNTEAFF
DNA: TGTGCCAGCAGCAAAATCGCCGTGCGTATGAACACTGAAGCTTTCTTT
D: -
J: TRBJ1-1
size: -
V: TRBV21-1

CDR3: CATRRGSGYTF
DNA: TGTGCCACTAGGCGGGGGTCTGGCTACACCTTC
D: -
J: TRBJ1-2
size: once
V: TRBV27